This TCR beta chain appears in the sequencing data of a study of blood T cell repertoires in COVID-19. This CDR3 is built from 17 residues. CDR1 is SGDLS, CDR2 YYNGEE, per germline. The V and J ends lost 0 bases and 2 bases respectively, with 14 bases between them. Under the authors' procedure: From reference gene primer amplification, estimates of nucleated cell counts were derived. Libraries were prepared by immunoSEQ multiplex PCR; TCRdb keeps only in-frame clonotypes and omits some of them. The DNA gave D and trimming, while V, J and clone size come from that table. In the table there are around 97,000 clones, about 90% of which are singletons.

Sequencing was done on a sample of peripheral blood. The chain has TRBV9 and TRBJ2-2; a weak D match, TRBD1 (6 bases). The receptor comes from a human donor in a cohort sampled during active COVID-19. This CDR3 is CASSVEARTVNTGELFF. The CDR3 DNA reads TGTGCCAGCAGCGTAGAGGCTAGGACAGTTAACACCGGGGAGCTGTTTTTT.